This T cell receptor beta chain was captured in a study of T cell responses to AZD1222 COVID-19 vaccine. Study overall: Whether given at about 4 or about 12 weeks, second doses were pooled.

The study, taken as a whole, reports: Spike-wide coverage was observed for vaccine-associated CD4 TCRs, with dominant responses at 160-218 and 743-854. Donors were largely white British and mainly female; clonal diversity was possibly underestimated. Targeting of unmutated variant regions was reportedly seen in nearly half of spike-specific TCRs.

A word on this clone: The antigen remains undetermined.

Assay used: immunoSEQ multiplex PCR; TCRdb lists only in-frame clones, some missing. The sample has under 150,000 clones; over 90% are singletons. Germline CDR1 LNHDA, CDR2 SQIVND (reference sequence). V gave up 7 bases and J gave up 3 bases; unmatched junction bases: 6. The CDR3 contains 14 residues. The sample in question was peripheral blood, obtained on day 0 of AZD1222 vaccination. The receptor's source is an adult in good health. V is TRBV19 and J is TRBJ1-3; TRBD1 matches at 7 bases. CDR3 residues: CASNPDRVGNTIYF. DNA of the CDR3: TGTGCCAGTAACCCCGACAGGGTTGGAAACACCATATATTTT.